This T cell receptor beta chain was sequenced in a study of blood T cells in healthy people across ages. Alongside a J-beta primer mix, a sample-barcoded 5' primer served in a second PCR lasting roughly 6 to 11 cycles. In TCRdb, the 5' RACE reads were re-called with MiXCR into one record per CDR3 protein. The profile covers 1,500,000 or so distinct CDR3 sequences, with approximately 39% appearing a single time and about 4.1% taken by the ten largest. J was trimmed by 6 bases and V by 5 bases; bases with no gene match: 6. There are 14 residues in the CDR3. Germline V CDR1 and CDR2: SGHTA, FQGTGA. Sequencing was done on a sample of blood. This receptor was obtained from a woman under 30 in good health. This sequence joins TRBV7-3 and TRBJ1-2; 10 positions agree with TRBD1. Here the CDR3 DNA reads TGTGCCAGCAGCCAAACCGGGACAGGGGATGGCTACACCTTC. It translates to CASSQTGTGDGYTF.